This TCR beta chain was sequenced during a study of neoadjuvant anti-PD-1 for oral cavity cancer. Indicated time point: after neoadjuvant nivolumab, at surgical resection. Germline assignment: CDR1 SGHDT and CDR2 YYEEEE. With 5 bases removed from V and 5 bases from J, the gap between germline ends came to 10 bases. CDR3 size: 13 residues. The method was immunoSEQ multiplex PCR; TCRdb's version includes in-frame clones alone and lacks a portion of them. The sample gives 5,500 to 7,500 clones, roughly three fifths of which show up once; less than 9.5% is in the top ten. This clonotype was obtained from a person aged 40 to 85 with oral cavity squamous cell carcinoma. The V and J genes are TRBV5-6 and TRBJ1-4; the D gene is possibly TRBD1 (6 bases). The input for sequencing was tumor tissue, taken after nivolumab (anti-PD-1) treatment. The CDR3 sequence is CASRQQGNEKLFF. The CDR3 region has the DNA TGTGCCAGCAGGCAACAGGGAAATGAAAAACTGTTTTTT.